This is a list of T cell receptor beta chains from one sample in a study. TCRdb analysed the RT-PCR reads with MiXCR anew, one entry per CDR3 protein. Seen here are 650,000 to 800,000 distinct CDR3 sequences, 14% observed once, and the top ten hold around 3.3%. The sample was memory CD4+ T cells from blood. The receptor source for this set is a female donor in good health, serving as a healthy control. Each CDR3 is given with its conserved first and last residue. The order of the fields is D gene, J gene, clone size, V gene, CDR3 DNA, CDR3 protein. The D gene is left open where the match is weak. Clone size, where shown, is once, few, many, or a class for clones that have expanded.

D: NA; J: TRBJ1-5; size: NA; V: TRBV7-9; DNA: TGTGCCAGCAGCAGGTTGGGGCATGGTCAGCCCCAGCATTTT; CDR3: CASSRLGHGQPQHF
D: TRBD1; J: TRBJ2-1; size: NA; V: TRBV7-2; DNA: TGTGCCAGCAGCGGCAGGGGGTTGCGTAATGAGCAGTTCTTC; CDR3: CASSGRGLRNEQFF
D: NA; J: TRBJ1-1; size: few; V: TRBV20-1; DNA: TGCAGTGCCCCCAGGACAAGGACGAACACTGAAGCTTTCTTT; CDR3: CSAPRTRTNTEAFF
D: NA; J: TRBJ1-5; size: NA; V: TRBV6-6; DNA: TGTGCCAGCAGTTACCCGCGGGAGCCCCAGCATTTT; CDR3: CASSYPREPQHF
D: NA; J: TRBJ1-5; size: once; V: TRBV2; DNA: TGTGCCAGCAGTGACACCCCGTTTGTGCCCCAGCATTTT; CDR3: CASSDTPFVPQHF
D: TRBD1; J: TRBJ2-1; size: many; V: TRBV6-5; DNA: TGTGCCAGCAGTTACGCAGATAGGGGGCGCGTGGAGTTCTTC; CDR3: CASSYADRGRVEFF
D: NA; J: TRBJ2-1; size: NA; V: TRBV7-2; DNA: TGTGCCAGCAGCTTAGTGTCTAGCTCCTACAATAAGCAGTTCTTC; CDR3: CASSLVSSSYNKQFF
D: NA; J: TRBJ2-3; size: NA; V: TRBV4-3; DNA: TGCGCCAGCAGCGCGATTGCAGATACGCAGTATTTT; CDR3: CASSAIADTQYF
D: TRBD1; J: TRBJ1-1; size: NA; V: TRBV7-6; DNA: TGTGCCAGCAGCCCCCCGACAGGGTGGGGCACTGAAGCTTTCTTT; CDR3: CASSPPTGWGTEAFF
D: NA; J: TRBJ2-7; size: few; V: TRBV7-2; DNA: TGTGCCAGCAGCTTCGGCACAGGCGACGAGCAGTACTTC; CDR3: CASSFGTGDEQYF
D: NA; J: TRBJ1-2; size: NA; V: TRBV18; DNA: TGTGCCAGCTCACCCGGGATCGACTATGGCTACACCTTC; CDR3: CASSPGIDYGYTF
D: NA; J: TRBJ1-3; size: many; V: TRBV20-1; DNA: TGCAGTGCTAGAGATCCTAGGGGATCTGGAAACACCATATATTTT; CDR3: CSARDPRGSGNTIYF
D: NA; J: TRBJ1-2; size: few; V: TRBV4-3; DNA: TGCGCCAGCAGCCAAGAACAGGGCAGTGGCTACACCTTC; CDR3: CASSQEQGSGYTF
D: NA; J: TRBJ1-5; size: few; V: TRBV20-1; DNA: TGCAGTGCTAGACTCGGCCCGTCTAATCAGCCCCAGCATTTT; CDR3: CSARLGPSNQPQHF
D: NA; J: TRBJ2-2; size: many; V: TRBV12-3/TRBV12-4; DNA: TGTGCCAGCAGTTGGCAGGGGATGGACACCGGGGAGCTGTTTTTT; CDR3: CASSWQGMDTGELFF
D: TRBD2; J: TRBJ2-2; size: many; V: TRBV29-1; DNA: TGCAGCGTTTCCGGGACTAGTGACACCGGGGAGCTGTTTTTT; CDR3: CSVSGTSDTGELFF
D: TRBD1; J: TRBJ2-7; size: few; V: TRBV18; DNA: TGTGCCAGCTCACGGATGCCGGGACAGGAGACCTACGAGCAGTACTTC; CDR3: CASSRMPGQETYEQYF
D: NA; J: TRBJ2-7; size: NA; V: TRBV4-2; DNA: TGTGCCAGCAGCCATCCAGGAGCCGGGACCTACTACGAGCAGTACTTC; CDR3: CASSHPGAGTYYEQYF
D: NA; J: TRBJ1-4; size: NA; V: TRBV5-1; DNA: TGCGCCAGCAGCTCGTACAACGGGGAAAAACTGTTTTTT; CDR3: CASSSYNGEKLFF
D: TRBD1; J: TRBJ1-5; size: few; V: TRBV12-3/TRBV12-4; DNA: TGTGCCAGCAGGGAACAGGGGTTTAGCAATCAGCCCCAGCATTTT; CDR3: CASREQGFSNQPQHF
D: TRBD1; J: TRBJ2-1; size: NA; V: TRBV5-1; DNA: TGCGCCAGCAGCCGGACAGGGGTACAAGAGCAGTTCTTC; CDR3: CASSRTGVQEQFF
D: TRBD2; J: TRBJ2-5; size: NA; V: TRBV7-3; DNA: TGTGCCAGCAGCCCGGGACTATCTGGGGCACAAGAGACCCAGTACTTC; CDR3: CASSPGLSGAQETQYF
D: NA; J: TRBJ1-3; size: few; V: TRBV7-2; DNA: TGTGCCAGCAGCCCCCCCCGGGGAGGGGGAAACACCATATATTTT; CDR3: CASSPPRGGGNTIYF
D: TRBD1; J: TRBJ1-2; size: few; V: TRBV20-1; DNA: TGCAGTGCTAGGACAGGGGGCGTCTATGGCTACACCTTC; CDR3: CSARTGGVYGYTF
D: TRBD2; J: TRBJ2-1; size: many; V: TRBV11-2; DNA: TGTGCCAGCAGTCGAAGCGGGAGGGACTACAATGAGCAGTTCTTC; CDR3: CASSRSGRDYNEQFF
D: NA; J: TRBJ1-1; size: few; V: TRBV9; DNA: TGTGCCAGCAGCGTAGGACAGACCCCCGAAGCTTTCTTT; CDR3: CASSVGQTPEAFF
D: NA; J: TRBJ2-7; size: NA; V: TRBV27; DNA: TGTGCCAGCAGTAAGACCGGGACGCCCGCCTACGAGCAGTACTTC; CDR3: CASSKTGTPAYEQYF
D: NA; J: TRBJ1-3; size: NA; V: TRBV29-1; DNA: TGCAGCGGAAGAGGGCAGGGGAACACCATATATTTT; CDR3: CSGRGQGNTIYF
D: NA; J: TRBJ2-5; size: many; V: TRBV5-1; DNA: TGCGCCAGCAGCTTGGTACAGGGGAGGCAAGAGACCCAGTACTTC; CDR3: CASSLVQGRQETQYF
D: TRBD1; J: TRBJ2-3; size: NA; V: TRBV20-1; DNA: TGCAGTGCTAGGGGGGAGACAGGGGGCACAGATACGCAGTATTTT; CDR3: CSARGETGGTDTQYF
D: NA; J: TRBJ1-5; size: few; V: TRBV30; DNA: TGTGCCTGGAGTGTAACCACGGGTCAGCCCCAGCATTTT; CDR3: CAWSVTTGQPQHF
D: NA; J: TRBJ1-1; size: NA; V: TRBV5-1; DNA: TGCGCCAGCAGCTTGTATGGGGGCTCTGAAGCTTTCTTT; CDR3: CASSLYGGSEAFF
D: NA; J: TRBJ2-4; size: many; V: TRBV5-1; DNA: TGCGCCAGCAGCCTCGATTGGGCCAAAAACATTCAGTACTTC; CDR3: CASSLDWAKNIQYF
D: NA; J: TRBJ2-2; size: many; V: TRBV5-1; DNA: TGCGCCAGCAGTGGCAGGGGGAACACCGGGGAGCTGTTTTTT; CDR3: CASSGRGNTGELFF
D: TRBD1; J: TRBJ1-4; size: many; V: TRBV7-9; DNA: TGTGCCAGCAGCTCCGGACAGGGCTGGACTAATGAAAAACTGTTTTTT; CDR3: CASSSGQGWTNEKLFF
D: TRBD1; J: TRBJ1-1; size: NA; V: TRBV7-2; DNA: TGTGCCAGCAGCTCGGAGACAGGGTACACTGAAGCTTTCTTT; CDR3: CASSSETGYTEAFF
D: NA; J: TRBJ1-1; size: NA; V: TRBV7-2; DNA: TGTGCCAGCACCAGAGGAGGGGTGAACACTGAAGCTTTCTTT; CDR3: CASTRGGVNTEAFF
D: NA; J: TRBJ2-4; size: many; V: TRBV20-1; DNA: TGCAGTGCTAGAGATCAATGGGAAGCCAAAAACATTCAGTACTTC; CDR3: CSARDQWEAKNIQYF
D: TRBD1; J: TRBJ1-2; size: NA; V: TRBV5-1; DNA: TGCGCCAGCAGCTTGGCCGGGACAGGGGGCATTGGCTACACCTTC; CDR3: CASSLAGTGGIGYTF
D: NA; J: TRBJ2-1; size: NA; V: TRBV4-1; DNA: TGCGCCAGCAGCCAAGTAGACATCATCTCCTACAATGAGCAGTTCTTC; CDR3: CASSQVDIISYNEQFF
D: NA; J: TRBJ1-1; size: NA; V: TRBV3-1; DNA: TGTGCCAGCAGCCGGATAACAGAGAACACTGAAGCTTTCTTT; CDR3: CASSRITENTEAFF
D: TRBD2; J: TRBJ2-1; size: NA; V: TRBV14; DNA: TGTGCCAGCAGCGGTGTGGGACTAATGGTCGGTGAGCAGTTCTTC; CDR3: CASSGVGLMVGEQFF
D: NA; J: TRBJ2-1; size: NA; V: TRBV12-3/TRBV12-4; DNA: TGTGCCAGCAGCTCAAGGGGGGGTATCAATGAGCAGTTCTTC; CDR3: CASSSRGGINEQFF
D: NA; J: TRBJ2-1; size: NA; V: TRBV5-1; DNA: TGCGCCAGCAGCTTGAAACCGGAAAACAATGAGCAGTTCTTC; CDR3: CASSLKPENNEQFF
D: NA; J: TRBJ2-2; size: many; V: TRBV6-5; DNA: TGTGCCAGCAGTTACGGGCCCCAGCTGTTTTTT; CDR3: CASSYGPQLFF
D: TRBD2; J: TRBJ2-2; size: NA; V: TRBV29-1; DNA: TGCAGCGTGGCCTTTGGGGGGAGGGGCACCGGGGAGCTGTTTTTT; CDR3: CSVAFGGRGTGELFF
D: NA; J: TRBJ2-5; size: many; V: TRBV10-3; DNA: TGTGCCATCAGTGAGATGAAGGGGATGCTGACCCAGTACTTC; CDR3: CAISEMKGMLTQYF
D: TRBD2; J: TRBJ2-7; size: few; V: TRBV28; DNA: TGTGCCAGCAGTTCACCCACCGGGACTAGCCGAGGGTACGAGCAGTACTTC; CDR3: CASSSPTGTSRGYEQYF
D: NA; J: TRBJ2-7; size: many; V: TRBV4-2; DNA: TGTGCCAGCAGCCAAGATAGGGGAACGGGACTTCACGAGCAGTACTTC; CDR3: CASSQDRGTGLHEQYF
D: NA; J: TRBJ2-7; size: NA; V: TRBV28; DNA: TGTGCCAGCAGTTTAAGCCCCCCCCCGGACAGCTACGAGCAGTACTTC; CDR3: CASSLSPPPDSYEQYF
D: NA; J: TRBJ2-1; size: few; V: TRBV14; DNA: TGTGCCAGCAGCCAACAGGCCGTGAAGGGTGAGCAGTTCTTC; CDR3: CASSQQAVKGEQFF
D: TRBD1; J: TRBJ1-3; size: NA; V: TRBV16; DNA: TGTGCCAGCAGCCAATTAGATGGACAGGGGACTGGAAACACCATATATTTT; CDR3: CASSQLDGQGTGNTIYF
D: TRBD1; J: TRBJ1-1; size: few; V: TRBV28; DNA: TGTGCCAGCATTCCCCGGGACAGTAACACTGAAGCTTTCTTT; CDR3: CASIPRDSNTEAFF